This T cell receptor (beta chain) came from a study of shared clonotypes between healthy human individuals. Findings and limits, study-wide: It was anticipated that sequencing depth would influence how many clonotypes donors shared. Relative to their counterparts shared across all four donors, non-shared clonotypes exhibited diminished generation probabilities.

Positively selected for CCR7, the CD45RO-negative cells used as naive CD8 cells excluded terminally differentiated effector memory CD45RA+ cells. Deep was the level used in running the assay. Profiled with immunoSEQ multiplex PCR; TCRdb holds only in-frame clones, not every one. The table shows about 2.1 million clones, with approximately 94% occurring only once. With respect to this clone: Its antigen remains unidentified.

The CDR3 loop spans 15 amino acids. J lost 5 bases, V lost 3 bases, and 7 bases had no gene match. The germline V gene has CDR1 MNHEY and CDR2 SMNVEV (reference sequence). The TCR sequence derives from a man younger than 35 in good health. Some clones in this sample may be carry-over from other donors' samples. Material for sequencing was naive CD8+ T cells from PBMCs. The rearrangement joins TRBV27 to TRBJ2-1; 7 nucleotides line up with TRBD2. The chain's CDR3 is CASSLLSGLDNEQFF. CDR3 nucleotides: TGTGCCAGCAGTTTGCTTAGCGGGTTGGACAATGAGCAGTTCTTC.